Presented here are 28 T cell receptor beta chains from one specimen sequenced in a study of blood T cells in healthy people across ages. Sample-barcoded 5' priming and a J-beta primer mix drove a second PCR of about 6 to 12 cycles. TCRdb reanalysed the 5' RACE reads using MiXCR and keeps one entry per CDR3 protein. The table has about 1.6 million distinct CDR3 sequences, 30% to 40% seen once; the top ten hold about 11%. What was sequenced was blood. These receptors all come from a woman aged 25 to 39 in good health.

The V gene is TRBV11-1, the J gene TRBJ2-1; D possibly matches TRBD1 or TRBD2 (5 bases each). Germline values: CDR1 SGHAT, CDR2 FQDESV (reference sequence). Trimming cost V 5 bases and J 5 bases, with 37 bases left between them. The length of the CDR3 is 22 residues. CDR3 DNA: TGTGCCAGCAGCCGATTAGCAAGGACCGGGACGGTAGTCGGAGGCACAAACAATGAGCAGTTCTTC. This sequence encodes CASSRLARTGTVVGGTNNEQFF.

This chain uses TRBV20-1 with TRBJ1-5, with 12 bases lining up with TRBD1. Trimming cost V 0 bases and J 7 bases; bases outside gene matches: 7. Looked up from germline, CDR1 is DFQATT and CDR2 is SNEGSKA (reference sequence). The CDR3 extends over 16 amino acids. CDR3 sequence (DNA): TGCAGTGCTAGAGATAGGGACAGGGGGCCGCGCCAGCCCCAGCATTTT. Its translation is CSARDRDRGPRQPQHF.

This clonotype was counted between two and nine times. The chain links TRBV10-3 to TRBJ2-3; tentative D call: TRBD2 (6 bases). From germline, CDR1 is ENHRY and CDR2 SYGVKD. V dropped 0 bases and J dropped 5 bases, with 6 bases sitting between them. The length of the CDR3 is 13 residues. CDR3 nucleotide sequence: TGTGCCATCAGTGAGTCCGGGGGAGATACGCAGTATTTT. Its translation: CAISESGGDTQYF.

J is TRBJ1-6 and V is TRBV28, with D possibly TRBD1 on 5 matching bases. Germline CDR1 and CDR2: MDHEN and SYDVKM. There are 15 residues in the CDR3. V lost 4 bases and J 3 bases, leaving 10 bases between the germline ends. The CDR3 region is CASSSSGSYNSPLHF. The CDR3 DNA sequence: TGTGCCAGCAGTTCCTCAGGGAGCTATAATTCACCCCTCCACTTT.

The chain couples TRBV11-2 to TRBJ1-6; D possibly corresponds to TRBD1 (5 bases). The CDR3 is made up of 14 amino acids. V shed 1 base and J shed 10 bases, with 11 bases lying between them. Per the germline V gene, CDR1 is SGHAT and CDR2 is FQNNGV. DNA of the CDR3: TGTGCCAGCAGCTTAGCCTGGCAGGGATCACCCCTCCACTTT. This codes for CASSLAWQGSPLHF.

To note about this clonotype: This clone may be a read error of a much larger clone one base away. The CDR3 nucleotides are TGTGCCAGCAGCTACCGGGACGGGGCCAACTCCGAGCAGTACTTC. Its protein product is CASSYRDGANSEQYF. This chain connects TRBV3-1 to TRBJ2-7; D tentatively reads TRBD1 or TRBD2 (5 bases each). The CDR3 has 15 residues. V was pared by 5 bases and J by 6 bases, with 20 bases between. Germline V gene lookup returns CDR1 LGHDT and CDR2 YNNKEL (reference sequence).

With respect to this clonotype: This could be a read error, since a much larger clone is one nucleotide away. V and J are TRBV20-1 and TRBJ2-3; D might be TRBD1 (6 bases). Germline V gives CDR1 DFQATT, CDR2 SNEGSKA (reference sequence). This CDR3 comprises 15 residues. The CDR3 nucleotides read TGCAGTGCTAGCCGCCGGGACACCGGCACATATACGCAGTATTTT. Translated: CSASRRDTGTYTQYF.

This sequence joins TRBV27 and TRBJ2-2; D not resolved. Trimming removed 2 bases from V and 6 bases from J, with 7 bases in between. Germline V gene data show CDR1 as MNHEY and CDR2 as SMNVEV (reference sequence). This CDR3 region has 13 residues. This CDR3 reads CASSLIGPGELFF. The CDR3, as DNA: TGTGCCAGCAGTTTAATAGGGCCCGGGGAGCTGTTTTTT.

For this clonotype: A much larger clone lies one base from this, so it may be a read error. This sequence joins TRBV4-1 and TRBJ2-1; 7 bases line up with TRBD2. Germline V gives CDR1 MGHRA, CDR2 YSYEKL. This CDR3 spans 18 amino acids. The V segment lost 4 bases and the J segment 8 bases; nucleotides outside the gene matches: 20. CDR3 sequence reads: CASSLSYSGRLPSHEQFF. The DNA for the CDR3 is TGCGCCAGCAGCCTTTCTTATAGCGGGCGGCTTCCCTCCCATGAGCAGTTCTTC.

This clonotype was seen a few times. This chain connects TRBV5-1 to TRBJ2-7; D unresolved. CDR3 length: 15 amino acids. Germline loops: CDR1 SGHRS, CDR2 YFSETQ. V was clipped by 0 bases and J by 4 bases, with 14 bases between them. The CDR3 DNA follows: TGCGCCAGCAGCTTGGACCCAACGAGAGTATACGAGCAGTACTTC. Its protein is CASSLDPTRVYEQYF.

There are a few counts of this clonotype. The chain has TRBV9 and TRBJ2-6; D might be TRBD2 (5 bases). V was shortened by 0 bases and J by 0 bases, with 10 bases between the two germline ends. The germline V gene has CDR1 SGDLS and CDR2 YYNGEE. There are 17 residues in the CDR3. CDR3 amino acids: CASSVGGQSSGANVLTF. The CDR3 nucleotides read TGTGCCAGCAGCGTAGGAGGGCAGAGCTCTGGGGCCAACGTCCTGACTTTC.

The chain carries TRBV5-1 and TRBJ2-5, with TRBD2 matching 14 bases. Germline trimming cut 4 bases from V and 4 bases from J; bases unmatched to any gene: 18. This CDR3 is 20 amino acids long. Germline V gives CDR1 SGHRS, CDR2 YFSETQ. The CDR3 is CASSPGPGTSGSGVGETQYF. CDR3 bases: TGCGCCAGCAGCCCTGGACCAGGGACTAGCGGGAGCGGCGTGGGAGAGACCCAGTACTTC.

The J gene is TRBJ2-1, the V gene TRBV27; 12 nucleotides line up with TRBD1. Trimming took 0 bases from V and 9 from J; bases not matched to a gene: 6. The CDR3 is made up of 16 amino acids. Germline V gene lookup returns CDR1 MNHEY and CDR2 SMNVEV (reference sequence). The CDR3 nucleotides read TGTGCCAGCAGTTTATCTGGGACAGGGGGCCTCGGTGAGCAGTTCTTC. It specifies CASSLSGTGGLGEQFF.

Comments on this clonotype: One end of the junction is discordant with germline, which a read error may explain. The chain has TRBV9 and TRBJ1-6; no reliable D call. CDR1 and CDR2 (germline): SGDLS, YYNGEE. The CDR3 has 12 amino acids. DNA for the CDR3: TGTGCTAGCAGCGTCCCAAATTCACCCCTCCACTTT. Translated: CASSVPNSPLHF.

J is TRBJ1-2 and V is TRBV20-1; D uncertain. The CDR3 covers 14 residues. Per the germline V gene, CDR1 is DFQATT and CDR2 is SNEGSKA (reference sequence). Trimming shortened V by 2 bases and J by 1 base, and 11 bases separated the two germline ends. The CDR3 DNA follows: TGCAGTGCTAGATCCCCCCAGAGTAACTATGGCTACACCTTC. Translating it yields CSARSPQSNYGYTF.

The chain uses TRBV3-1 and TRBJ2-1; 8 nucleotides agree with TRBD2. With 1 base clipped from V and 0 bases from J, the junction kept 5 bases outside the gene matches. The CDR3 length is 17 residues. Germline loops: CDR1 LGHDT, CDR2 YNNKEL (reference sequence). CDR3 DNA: TGTGCCAGCAGCCAAGGGGTAGCGGGAAACTCCTACAATGAGCAGTTCTTC. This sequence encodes CASSQGVAGNSYNEQFF.

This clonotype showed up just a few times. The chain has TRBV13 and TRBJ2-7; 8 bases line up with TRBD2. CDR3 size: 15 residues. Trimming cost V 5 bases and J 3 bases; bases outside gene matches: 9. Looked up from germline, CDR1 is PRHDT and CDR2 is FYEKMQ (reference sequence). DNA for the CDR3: TGTGCCAGCAGCACGACTAGCGAGGGACACTACGAGCAGTACTTC. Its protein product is CASSTTSEGHYEQYF.

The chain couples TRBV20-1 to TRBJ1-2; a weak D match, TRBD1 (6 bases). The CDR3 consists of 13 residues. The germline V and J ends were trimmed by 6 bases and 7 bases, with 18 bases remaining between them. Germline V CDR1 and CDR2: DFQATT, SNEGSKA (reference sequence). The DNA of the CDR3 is TGCAGTGCAGCTCGGAGGGGGGCTCGTGGCTACACCTTC. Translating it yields CSAARRGARGYTF.

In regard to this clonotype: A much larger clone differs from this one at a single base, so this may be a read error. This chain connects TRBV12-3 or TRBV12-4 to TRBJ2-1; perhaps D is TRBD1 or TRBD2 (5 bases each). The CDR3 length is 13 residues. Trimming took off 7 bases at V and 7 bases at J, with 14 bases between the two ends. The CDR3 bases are TGTGCCAGCAATCGGGACGGTGAAAATGAGCAGTTCTTC. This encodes CASNRDGENEQFF.

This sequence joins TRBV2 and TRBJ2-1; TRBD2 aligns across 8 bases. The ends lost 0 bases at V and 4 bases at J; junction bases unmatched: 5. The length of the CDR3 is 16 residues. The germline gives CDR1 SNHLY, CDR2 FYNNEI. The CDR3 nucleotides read TGTGCCAGCAGTGAAGCGCTTGCGGGGGGATACAATGAGCAGTTCTTC. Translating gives CASSEALAGGYNEQFF.

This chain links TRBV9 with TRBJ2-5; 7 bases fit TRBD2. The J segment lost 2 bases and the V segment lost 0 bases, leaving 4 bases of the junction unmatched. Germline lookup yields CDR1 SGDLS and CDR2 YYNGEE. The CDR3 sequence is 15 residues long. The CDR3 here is CASSVASGVQETQYF. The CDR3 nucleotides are TGTGCCAGCAGCGTAGCTAGCGGAGTTCAAGAGACCCAGTACTTC.

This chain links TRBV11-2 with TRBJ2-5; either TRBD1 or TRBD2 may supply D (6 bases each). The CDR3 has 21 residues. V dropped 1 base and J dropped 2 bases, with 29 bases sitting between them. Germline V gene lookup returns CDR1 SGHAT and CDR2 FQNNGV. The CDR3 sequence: CASSLVRFGERRGDPQETQYF. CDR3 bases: TGTGCCAGCAGCTTAGTCAGGTTTGGGGAGCGGAGGGGGGACCCTCAAGAGACCCAGTACTTC. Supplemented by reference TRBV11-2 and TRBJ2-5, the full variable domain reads EAGVAQSPRYKIIEKRQSVAFWCNPISGHATLYWYQQILGQGPKLLIQFQNNGVVDDSQLPKDRFSAERLKGVDSTLKIQPAKLEDSAVYLCASSLVRFGERRGDPQETQYFGPGTRLLVL.

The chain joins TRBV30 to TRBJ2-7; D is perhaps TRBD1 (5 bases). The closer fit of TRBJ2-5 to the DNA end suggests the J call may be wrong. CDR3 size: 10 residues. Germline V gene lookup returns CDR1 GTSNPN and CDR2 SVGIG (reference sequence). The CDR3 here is CAWGFGTQYF. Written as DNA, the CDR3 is TGTGCTTGGGGCTTTGGGACCCAGTACTTC.

CDR3 DNA sequence: TGTGCCACCAGCAGAGAGACTAGATGGGGAGAGACCCAGTACTTC. Translated: CATSRETRWGETQYF. The gene calls are TRBV15 and TRBJ2-5; D possibly corresponds to TRBD2 (6 bases). The V end lost 0 bases, the J end lost 4 bases, and 12 bases lay between the germline ends. This CDR3 has 15 residues. CDR1 is LNHNV, CDR2 YYDKDF, per germline (reference sequence).

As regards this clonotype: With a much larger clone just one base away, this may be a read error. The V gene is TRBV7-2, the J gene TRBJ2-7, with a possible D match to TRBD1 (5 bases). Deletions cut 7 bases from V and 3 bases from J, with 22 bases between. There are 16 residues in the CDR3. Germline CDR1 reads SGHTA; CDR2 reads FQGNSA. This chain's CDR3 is CASIFSGYGPFYEQYF. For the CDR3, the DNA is TGTGCCAGCATCTTTTCAGGGTACGGACCCTTCTACGAGCAGTACTTC.

CDR3 in amino acids: CASSEAFQVRHGYTF. The CDR3 DNA reads as TGTGCCAGCAGTGAAGCGTTTCAGGTTAGACATGGCTACACCTTC. V usage is TRBV6-1 and J usage is TRBJ1-2; D ambiguous. Trimming took off 0 bases at V and 6 bases at J, with 14 bases between the two ends. The CDR3 loop spans 15 amino acids. Germline V gene lookup returns CDR1 MNHNS and CDR2 SASEGT.

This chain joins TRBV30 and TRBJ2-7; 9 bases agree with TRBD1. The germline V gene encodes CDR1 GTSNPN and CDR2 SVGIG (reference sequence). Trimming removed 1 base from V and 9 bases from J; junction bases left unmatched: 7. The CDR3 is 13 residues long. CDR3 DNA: TGTGCCTGGAGTGCACAGGGGGCCACTTCGCAGTACTTC. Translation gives CAWSAQGATSQYF.

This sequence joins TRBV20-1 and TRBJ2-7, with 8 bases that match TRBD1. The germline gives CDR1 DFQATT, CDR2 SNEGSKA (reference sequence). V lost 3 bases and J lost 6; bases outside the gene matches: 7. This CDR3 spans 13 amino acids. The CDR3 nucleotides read TGCAGTGCTAGTCCAGGGGGCCTAAGCGAGCAGTACTTC. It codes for CSASPGGLSEQYF.